The 18 T cell receptor beta chains reported below all come from one sample, sequenced in a study of T cell repertoires in cytomegalovirus infection. MiXCR, applied by TCRdb to the reads, yields one record per CDR3 protein. The sample holds 250,000 to 300,000 distinct CDR3 sequences, less than 25% seen once. The antigens for these receptors are not known. Sequenced here: cultured PBMCs, sampled from culture after CMV antigen stimulation. The receptor source for this set is a human donor in good health (CMV status not recorded). Some clones in this sample may be carry-over from other donors' samples.

This clonotype was seen ten or more times. The rearrangement joins TRBV7-2 to TRBJ2-4; no firm D call. V shed 1 base and J shed 7 bases, with 8 bases lying between them. This CDR3 is 13 amino acids long. CDR1 and CDR2 (germline): SGHTA, FQGNSA. The CDR3 region has the DNA TGTGCCAGCAGCTTAGGCCTTCTTAACATTCAGTACTTC. Amino acids: CASSLGLLNIQYF.

This clonotype was counted only a few times. J is TRBJ2-3 and V is TRBV6-6; 8 bases fit TRBD2. The CDR3 has 12 amino acids. The germline V gene encodes CDR1 MNHNY and CDR2 SVGAGI (reference sequence). The V gene end was trimmed by 6 bases and the J gene end by 8 bases; junction bases not matched to a gene: 4. CDR3 region: CASRNSGSTQYF. CDR3 in DNA: TGTGCCAGCAGAAACAGCGGGAGTACGCAGTATTTT.

This chain connects TRBV20-1 to TRBJ2-1; D perhaps matches TRBD2 (6 bases). This CDR3 region has 14 residues. Germline lookup yields CDR1 DFQATT and CDR2 SNEGSKA (reference sequence). V was trimmed by 1 base and J by 5 bases, leaving 12 bases between them. The CDR3 is CSARVGRINNEQFF. CDR3 DNA: TGCAGTGCTAGAGTCGGGAGAATAAACAATGAGCAGTTCTTC.

In its sample, this clonotype was seen a few times. DNA of the CDR3: TGTGCCAGCAGTCCGGGGACGGCAAGCTTCTATGGCTACACCTTC. It translates to CASSPGTASFYGYTF. The V and J genes are TRBV28 and TRBJ1-2; D is possibly TRBD1 (5 bases). The CDR3 sequence is 15 residues long. Looked up from germline, CDR1 is MDHEN and CDR2 is SYDVKM. With 5 bases removed from V and 4 bases from J, the gap between germline ends came to 17 bases.

This clonotype was picked up a small number of times. This chain joins TRBV10-3 and TRBJ2-3; the match to TRBD1 covers 10 bases. The CDR3 is made up of 14 amino acids. Unmatched junction bases numbered 6, after V lost 7 bases and J lost 5 bases. Germline CDR1 ENHRY, CDR2 SYGVKD. As DNA, the CDR3 is TGTGCCATCAACCCCGGACAGGGGGTAGATACGCAGTATTTT. Its translation is CAINPGQGVDTQYF.

In its sample, this clonotype was seen a few times. V usage is TRBV7-2 and J usage is TRBJ1-4; D unresolved. Germline V gene data show CDR1 as SGHTA and CDR2 as FQGNSA. V lost 4 bases and J lost 4, with 10 bases in between. This CDR3 has 14 amino acids. Written as DNA, the CDR3 is TGTGCCAGCAGCTACTCGCGCGTTAATGAAAAACTGTTTTTT. It translates to CASSYSRVNEKLFF. The full variable domain, completed using reference TRBV7-2 and TRBJ1-4, is GAGVSQSPSNKVTEKGKDVELRCDPISGHTALYWYRQSLGQGLEFLIYFQGNSAPDKSGLPSDRFSAERTGGSVSTLTIQRTQQEDSAVYLCASSYSRVNEKLFFGSGTQLSVL.

This clonotype was picked up many times. This chain uses TRBV7-2 with TRBJ1-2; D uncertain. The length of the CDR3 is 13 residues. V was pared by 7 bases and J by 10 bases, with 19 bases between. The germline V gene has CDR1 SGHTA and CDR2 FQGNSA. CDR3 region: CASTTRIALDYTF. The CDR3 coding sequence is TGTGCCAGCACCACCAGGATTGCGCTTGACTACACCTTC.

The sample holds many counts of this clonotype. The CDR3 DNA is TGTGCCACCGGGGGCAGGGGAGACCCCGACTATGGCTACACCTTC. Translation gives CATGGRGDPDYGYTF. The chain recombines TRBV12-3 or TRBV12-4 with TRBJ1-2; D perhaps matches TRBD1 (6 bases). With 10 bases removed from V and 3 bases from J, the gap between germline ends came to 21 bases. CDR3 length equals 15 residues.

The chain employs TRBV28 and TRBJ1-1; 7 nucleotides align to TRBD1. The V and J ends lost 7 bases and 10 bases, in that order; junction bases with no gene match: 9. Germline-derived CDR1 and CDR2 are MDHEN and SYDVKM. The CDR3 is 12 amino acids. The CDR3 sequence: CASNRQGLGAFF. DNA of the CDR3: TGTGCCAGCAATCGACAGGGTTTGGGAGCTTTCTTT.

This clonotype was found a few times. The rearrangement links TRBV23-1 to TRBJ1-4; TRBD1 is a possible D gene (6 bases). TRBV23-1 is reported as an ORF; its role is uncertain. V was cut by 5 bases and J by 5 bases, with 18 bases left in between. This CDR3 region has 16 residues. CDR3 region: CASSSTGLRENEKLFF. DNA for the CDR3: TGCGCCAGCAGTAGTACAGGGCTAAGGGAAAATGAAAAACTGTTTTTT.

The rearrangement uses TRBV29-1 and TRBJ2-1, with D unclear. V was clipped by 6 bases and J by 5 bases, with 11 bases between them. From germline, CDR1 is SQVTM and CDR2 ANQGSEA. The CDR3 is made up of 12 amino acids. CDR3 nucleotides: TGCAGCGTCCAACAATCTCACAATGAGCAGTTCTTC. This encodes CSVQQSHNEQFF.

CDR3: CASSSVQNTGELFF. The CDR3 DNA sequence: TGTGCCAGTAGTAGTGTCCAGAACACCGGGGAGCTGTTTTTT. The chain recombines TRBV19 with TRBJ2-2, with D unresolved. V dropped 4 bases and J dropped 1 base, with 7 bases sitting between them. The CDR3 contains 14 residues. Looked up from germline, CDR1 is LNHDA and CDR2 is SQIVND (reference sequence). The variable domain in full, completed from reference TRBV19 and TRBJ2-2, reads DGGITQSPKYLFRKEGQNVTLSCEQNLNHDAMYWYRQDPGQGLRLIYYSQIVNDFQKGDIAEGYSVSREKKESFPLTVTSAQKNPTAFYLCASSSVQNTGELFFGEGSRLTVL.

The chain employs TRBV12-3 or TRBV12-4 and TRBJ2-3; D might be TRBD2 (6 bases). V lost 6 bases, J lost 0 bases, and 10 bases lay in between. The CDR3 sequence is 14 residues long. This chain's CDR3 is CASRFGGSTDTQYF. CDR3 nucleotides: TGTGCCAGCAGATTCGGAGGGAGCACAGATACGCAGTATTTT.

The chain combines TRBV6-5 with TRBJ2-3, with unresolved D. V was shortened by 5 bases and J by 4 bases, with 16 bases between the two germline ends. Germline CDR1 reads MNHEY; CDR2 reads SVGAGI. There are 15 residues in the CDR3. The CDR3, as DNA: TGTGCCAGCAGTGCCATAGCTTACACTTCAGATACGCAGTATTTT. Translating gives CASSAIAYTSDTQYF.

This clonotype showed up just a few times. The chain employs TRBV23-1 and TRBJ1-6; TRBD1 aligns across 7 bases. TRBV23-1 is placed among ORFs of uncertain function. V lost 3 bases and J lost 0; bases outside the gene matches: 14. The CDR3 sequence is 20 residues long. The CDR3 region is CASSQGTAPPPPSYNSPLHF. CDR3 DNA sequence: TGCGCCAGCAGTCAGGGGACAGCTCCGCCGCCACCCTCCTATAATTCACCCCTCCACTTT.

CDR3 amino acids: CASSLNSLFSYEQYF. The DNA for the CDR3 is TGTGCCAGCAGCTTAAACAGCCTCTTCTCCTACGAGCAGTACTTC. V usage is TRBV7-3 and J usage is TRBJ2-7; D is unresolved. The CDR3 spans 15 residues. Trimming took off 1 base at V and 0 bases at J, with 10 bases between the two ends. Germline CDR1 is SGHTA and CDR2 is FQGTGA.

This chain joins TRBV7-2 and TRBJ2-3; TRBD2 matches 14 bases. CDR1 and CDR2 from the germline V gene are SGHTA and FQGNSA. This CDR3 comprises 14 residues. Unmatched junction bases numbered 6, after V lost 6 bases and J lost 10 bases. The chain's CDR3 is CASRPTSGRGAQYF. The DNA for the CDR3 is TGTGCCAGCAGGCCGACTAGCGGGAGGGGCGCGCAGTATTTT.

CDR3 DNA: TGTGCCAGCAGCCAAGTTCCAGTTAACACTGAAGCTTTCTTT. Its protein is CASSQVPVNTEAFF. The V gene is TRBV4-2, the J gene TRBJ1-1, with unresolved D. The ends were cut back, 1 base at V and 2 bases at J, with 8 bases in the middle. The CDR3 sequence is 14 residues long. CDR1 is LGHNA, CDR2 YNFKEQ, per germline.